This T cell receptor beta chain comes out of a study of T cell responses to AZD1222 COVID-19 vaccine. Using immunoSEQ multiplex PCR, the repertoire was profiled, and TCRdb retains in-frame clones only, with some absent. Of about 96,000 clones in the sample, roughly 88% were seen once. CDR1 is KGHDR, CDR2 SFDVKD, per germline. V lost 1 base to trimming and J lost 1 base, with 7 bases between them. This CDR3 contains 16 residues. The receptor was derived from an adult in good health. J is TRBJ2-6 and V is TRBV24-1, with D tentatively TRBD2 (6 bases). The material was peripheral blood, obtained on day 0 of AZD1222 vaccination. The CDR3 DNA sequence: TGTGCCACCAGTGATTTTGGGGGGTCTGGGGCCAACGTCCTGACTTTC. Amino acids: CATSDFGGSGANVLTF.